This T cell receptor beta chain appears in the sequencing data of a study of PD-1 blockade in mismatch repair-deficient tumors. Study context: All were previously treated, progressing patients with 12 mismatch repair-deficient cancer types.

Method: immunoSEQ multiplex PCR; TCRdb's copy keeps in-frame clones and lacks some. This sample has about 22,000 clones, with about four fifths found just once. Deletions cut 0 bases from V and 1 base from J, with 9 bases between. Per germline, CDR1 LGHNA and CDR2 YSLEER. CDR3 length: 16 residues. PCR or immunohistochemistry showed mismatch repair deficiency in every enrolled patient. A few pembrolizumab responders had their TCRs sequenced. Findings of the study overall: Tumor-resident clones, often absent from pretreatment blood, expanded after pembrolizumab and then contracted.

On this clone itself: The antigen is undetermined.

The chain employs TRBV4-3 and TRBJ2-2; D gene unclear. Sequencing used peripheral blood, obtained 2 weeks after starting pembrolizumab. The receptor comes from an adult with mismatch repair-deficient cancer. As DNA, the CDR3 is TGCGCCAGCAGCCAAGATAGTCAGATGAACACCGGGGAGCTGTTTTTT. The encoded protein is CASSQDSQMNTGELFF.